The rows below give T cell receptor beta chains drawn from one sample of a study of blood T cells in healthy people across ages. TCRdb used MiXCR to reprocess the 5' RACE reads, holding one entry per CDR3 protein. This table has around 870,000 distinct CDR3 sequences, under 35% appearing once. Input material: blood. Source of these receptors: a woman aged 80 or older in good health. Each CDR3 is given with its conserved first and last residue. D genes are given only for firm matches. Clone size is shown for a subset of rows, as once, few, many or a class of expanded clone.

d_call j_call v_call clone_size cdr3_aa cdr3_nt
TRBD2 TRBJ2-1 TRBV11-2 - CASSFPASGKGEGQFF TGTGCCAGCAGCTTCCCTGCTAGCGGGAAGGGTGAGGGGCAGTTCTTC
TRBD2 TRBJ2-1 TRBV20-1 - CSARILAGGYSYNEQFF TGCAGTGCTAGAATACTAGCGGGAGGGTACTCCTACAATGAGCAGTTCTTC
- TRBJ1-6 TRBV20-1 - CSARGGGLYSPPHF TGCAGTGCTAGGGGTGGGGGGCTCTATTCACCCCCCCACTTT
TRBD1 TRBJ2-6 TRBV11-2 - CASRSTGAGADVLTF TGTGCCAGCAGATCAACAGGGGCAGGGGCCGACGTCCTGACTTTC
TRBD1 TRBJ1-1 TRBV6-5 - CASSLNDRGTEAFF TGTGCCAGCAGTTTAAACGACAGGGGTACTGAAGCTTTCTTT
- TRBJ1-4 TRBV18 few CASSSDGAYEKLFF TGTGCCAGCTCCTCCGATGGGGCCTATGAAAAACTGTTTTTT
- TRBJ2-7 TRBV11-3 - CASSSGRDYEQYF TGTGCCAGCAGCTCGGGACGGGACTACGAGCAGTACTTC
- TRBJ1-6 TRBV7-9 - CASSLDTENSPLHF TGTGCCAGCAGCTTGGACACGGAAAATTCACCCCTCCACTTT
- TRBJ2-5 TRBV7-2 many CASSFTGFSETQYF TGTGCCAGCAGCTTTACAGGGTTTTCAGAGACCCAGTACTTC
- TRBJ1-1 TRBV12-3/TRBV12-4 - CASSLGAGEVFF TGTGCCAGCAGTTTAGGGGCAGGGGAAGTTTTCTTT
- TRBJ1-5 TRBV20-1 many CSAPRGVTRPQHF TGCAGTGCTCCCCGGGGGGTTACCCGGCCCCAGCATTTT
TRBD2 TRBJ2-1 TRBV4-3 many CASSPLAGAFNEQFF TGCGCCAGCAGCCCCCTAGCGGGGGCCTTCAATGAGCAGTTCTTC
TRBD2 TRBJ2-3 TRBV18 many CASSPTSGGANTQYF TGTGCCAGCTCCCCCACTAGCGGGGGGGCCAACACGCAGTATTTT
TRBD1 TRBJ2-5 TRBV7-2 many CASSRRDRGEETQYF TGTGCCAGCAGCAGGAGGGACAGGGGGGAAGAGACCCAGTACTTC
- TRBJ1-6 TRBV20-1 many CSARGDLGYSPLHF TGCAGTGCTAGAGGAGACCTTGGCTATTCACCCCTCCACTTT
- TRBJ1-1 TRBV7-2 - CASSTYQNTEAFF TGTGCCAGCAGCACCTATCAGAACACTGAAGCTTTCTTT
- TRBJ1-6 TRBV20-1 few CSARDQGANSPLHF TGCAGTGCTAGAGATCAAGGGGCAAATTCACCCCTCCACTTT
TRBD1 TRBJ2-5 TRBV7-2 many CASRRPGQGSLETQYF TGTGCCAGCAGAAGACCGGGACAGGGGAGTCTGGAGACCCAGTACTTC
TRBD2 TRBJ2-1 TRBV20-1 many CSARDTWGGTLNEQFF TGCAGTGCTAGAGATACTTGGGGGGGTACCTTAAATGAGCAGTTCTTC
TRBD2 TRBJ2-3 TRBV7-9 - CASSLSSGGLTDTQYF TGTGCCAGCAGCTTAAGCAGCGGGGGCCTCACAGATACGCAGTATTTT
TRBD2 TRBJ2-1 TRBV19 - CASSISETGLAGYNEQFF TGTGCCAGTAGTATATCAGAAACAGGACTAGCGGGCTACAATGAGCAGTTCTTC
TRBD1 TRBJ2-5 TRBV3-1 - CASSQRDRVAQYF TGTGCCAGCAGCCAACGGGACAGGGTAGCCCAGTACTTC
- TRBJ2-5 TRBV5-1 - CASSLPGGKETQYF TGCGCCAGCAGCCTCCCGGGCGGGAAAGAGACCCAGTACTTC
- TRBJ1-2 TRBV10-3 - CAISDGQKNYGYTF TGTGCCATCAGCGACGGACAGAAGAACTATGGCTACACCTTC
- TRBJ2-7 TRBV18 - CASSRGGNTEQYF TGTGCCAGCTCCAGGGGGGGTAACACGGAGCAGTACTTC
- TRBJ2-6 TRBV2 many CASTRDTGANVLTF TGTGCCAGCACCCGGGACACCGGGGCCAACGTCCTGACTTTC
- TRBJ2-3 TRBV30 few CAWSEATDTQYF TGTGCCTGGAGCGAGGCCACAGATACGCAGTATTTT
TRBD1 TRBJ1-2 TRBV4-2 many CASSPATGGGGYTF TGTGCCAGCAGCCCCGCTACAGGGGGTGGTGGCTACACCTTC
- TRBJ2-5 TRBV7-2 - CANSLSPYTSNQETQYF TGTGCCAACAGCTTAAGCCCCTATACTAGCAACCAAGAGACCCAGTACTTC
TRBD2 TRBJ2-7 TRBV11-2 - CASSRTTSGITYEQYF TGTGCCAGCAGCAGAACGACTAGCGGGATTACCTACGAGCAGTACTTC
- TRBJ1-6 TRBV14 - CASSYTGRVRSPLHF TGTGCCAGCAGCTATACCGGCAGGGTGCGGTCACCCCTCCACTTT
TRBD2 TRBJ2-4 TRBV7-2 few CASSKSGGAAKNIQYF TGTGCCAGCAGCAAAAGCGGGGGGGCGGCCAAAAACATTCAGTACTTC
- TRBJ2-1 TRBV4-2 - CASSQEGRGRWNEQFF TGTGCCAGCAGCCAGGAGGGCAGGGGGAGGTGGAATGAGCAGTTCTTC
- TRBJ2-5 TRBV24-1 - CATSGLSDTDEQYF TGTGCCACCAGTGGTTTGAGTGATACGGATGAGCAGTACTTC
- TRBJ1-1 TRBV30 - CAWDYRDSENTEAFF TGTGCCTGGGATTACCGGGACTCCGAGAACACTGAAGCTTTCTTT
- TRBJ2-3 TRBV20-1 - CSARPRHTQYF TGCAGTGCAAGACCCCGGCATACGCAGTATTTT
TRBD2 TRBJ2-7 TRBV18 - CASSGTSGGSSYEQYF TGTGCCAGCTCCGGGACTAGCGGGGGGAGCTCCTACGAACAGTACTTC
- TRBJ1-2 TRBV24-1 many CATSDFGNYGYTF TGTGCCACCAGTGATTTCGGTAACTATGGCTACACCTTC
- TRBJ2-7 TRBV10-3 - CAISEARGYEQYF TGTGCCATCAGTGAGGCGAGGGGGTACGAGCAGTACTTC
- TRBJ2-2 TRBV5-1 - CASNSKGGTGELFF TGCGCCAGCAACTCCAAAGGGGGGACCGGGGAGCTGTTTTTT
- TRBJ2-3 TRBV6-2/TRBV6-3 many CASSSQTDLTDTQYF TGTGCCAGCAGTTCCCAGACGGACCTCACAGATACGCAGTATTTT
- TRBJ1-1 TRBV7-9 many CASSPQVMNTEAFF TGTGCCAGCAGCCCACAGGTGATGAACACTGAAGCTTTCTTT
TRBD2 TRBJ2-7 TRBV7-2 - CASSEGRGGQNEQYF TGTGCCAGCAGTGAAGGCCGGGGGGGCCAGAATGAGCAGTACTTC
- TRBJ2-3 TRBV11-3 - CASSSPLDLRDTRYF TGTGCCAGCAGCAGCCCCCTTGACCTCAGGGATACGCGGTATTTT
TRBD1 TRBJ2-5 TRBV5-1 few CASTKGQSQETQYF TGCGCCAGCACGAAGGGACAGTCCCAAGAGACCCAGTACTTC
TRBD1 TRBJ1-5 TRBV2 few CASSALDRVVHRHF TGTGCCAGCAGTGCTTTAGACAGGGTGGTCCATCGGCATTTT
TRBD1 TRBJ1-6 TRBV27 few CASSSTGGAYSYNSPLHF TGTGCCAGCAGTTCGACAGGGGGCGCATATTCCTATAATTCACCCCTCCACTTT
TRBD2 TRBJ2-2 TRBV7-8 - CASRYGGAGDGELFF TGTGCCAGCAGATACGGGGGGGCCGGGGACGGGGAGCTGTTTTTT
- TRBJ2-7 TRBV7-2 - CASSLGIDYEQYF TGTGCCAGCAGCTTAGGCATCGACTACGAGCAGTACTTC
TRBD2 TRBJ2-5 TRBV6-2/TRBV6-3 many CASRSPSLAGFQETQYF TGTGCCAGCAGGTCCCCCAGTCTAGCGGGATTCCAAGAGACCCAGTACTTC
TRBD1 TRBJ2-5 TRBV4-3 - CASSQGPGGSRETQYF TGCGCCAGCAGCCAAGGACCAGGGGGTAGTAGGGAGACCCAGTACTTC
- TRBJ2-3 TRBV5-1 - CASILGGGASTDTQYF TGCGCCAGCATCTTAGGTGGGGGGGCTAGCACAGATACGCAGTATTTT
TRBD2 TRBJ2-2 TRBV5-5 - CASSLGAAGMDTGELFF TGTGCCAGCAGCTTGGGGGCAGCGGGAATGGACACCGGGGAGCTGTTTTTT
- TRBJ1-4 TRBV7-9 many CASSKGANEKLFF TGTGCCAGCAGCAAGGGGGCTAATGAAAAACTGTTTTTT
- TRBJ2-2 TRBV7-2 - CASSLAWPLNTGELFF TGTGCCAGCAGCTTAGCGTGGCCTCTGAACACCGGGGAGCTGTTTTTT